This is a list of T cell receptor beta chains from one sample in a study of blood T cell repertoires in COVID-19. The table came from immunoSEQ multiplex PCR; TCRdb's copy has only in-frame clones and leaves some out. The table shows 25,000 to 35,000 clones, with nearly 90% occurring only once. The source material was peripheral blood. All receptors come from a human donor with acute or convalescent COVID-19. The donor label of this sample is uncertain. Each CDR3 is given with its conserved first and last residue.

j_call cdr3_length v_call cdr3_aa
TRBJ2-5 13 TRBV15 CATSRDQGETQYF
TRBJ1-1 15 TRBV7-2 CASSSMAAVNTEAFF
TRBJ1-1 14 TRBV7-6 CASRLQGAHTEAFF
TRBJ2-3 19 TRBV5-1 CASSGLLSSGGAGTDTQYF
TRBJ2-4 12 TRBV20-1 CSASSLKNIQYF
TRBJ2-5 15 TRBV27 CASSLRLGPRETQYF
TRBJ2-3 12 TRBV2 CASRKGDGISYF
TRBJ1-4 15 TRBV14 CASSLGGTGREKLFF
TRBJ1-4 15 TRBV9 CASSVGRATNEKLFF
TRBJ1-5 13 TRBV12-3/TRBV12-4 CASSWGGNQPQHF
TRBJ2-3 18 TRBV20-1 CSASLWDRGLLAGDTQYF